The 2 T cell receptor beta chains in this list originate from one sample, sequenced in a study of response to subunit inactivated influenza vaccine (dated by TCRdb to the late 2010s). Library preparation employed RT-PCR. TCRdb lists the instrument as Illumina HiSeq 2500. TCRdb reworked the public reads: Q25 trimming with fastp, MiXCR clone assembly, productive beta chains retained. Identical CDR3 protein sequences are pooled into one entry, listed with their most common genes and DNA. The sample table records fewer than 750,000 distinct CDR3 sequences; 13% to 15% of these occur just once. The ten largest clonotypes hold more than 9.5% of the sample. The sample in question was PBMCs from blood, obtained approximately 13 days after vaccination. The receptors originated from a man aged 45 to 65 who received an inactivated influenza vaccine. Donor details come from another sample of the same person, matched by shared clones.

This clonotype appeared a few times. The chain combines TRBV5-1 with TRBJ2-1, with TRBD2 matching 8 bases. This CDR3 is built from 15 residues. Per the germline V gene, CDR1 is SGHRS and CDR2 is YFSETQ. V shed 0 bases, J shed 8 bases, and the junction held 7 bases outside the gene matches. CDR3 sequence reads: CASSLGREGLDEQFF. As DNA, the CDR3 is TGCGCCAGCAGCTTGGGACGGGAGGGCCTTGATGAGCAGTTCTTC.

The chain has TRBV5-5 and TRBJ2-5; 8 positions agree with TRBD1. After removal of 5 bases from V and 2 bases from J, the junction contained 8 bases not matched to a gene. The CDR3 consists of 15 residues. Germline CDR1 SGHKS, CDR2 YYEKEE (reference sequence). The CDR3 loop reads CASSRTGWGQETQYF. Here the CDR3 DNA reads TGTGCCAGCAGTCGGACAGGGTGGGGTCAAGAGACCCAGTACTTC.